Each of the 18 T cell receptor beta chains below was sequenced from the same sample in a study of blood T cell repertoires in COVID-19. Repertoires were generated with immunoSEQ multiplex PCR, while TCRdb's copy carries only in-frame clones and drops some. This repertoire shows 200,000 to 300,000 clones, roughly 76% found once; its top ten account for around 7.5%. Input material: peripheral blood. All receptors derive from a woman at least 80 years old with COVID-19, enrolled during active disease.

CDR3 region: CAYTTGGETQYF. The CDR3 DNA reads as TGTGCCTACACGACAGGAGGAGAGACCCAGTACTTC. The chain joins TRBV30 to TRBJ2-5; possible D gene TRBD1, 6 bases. This CDR3 region has 12 residues. V gave up 7 bases and J gave up 4 bases, with 13 bases separating them. CDR1 and CDR2 (germline): GTSNPN, SVGIG (reference sequence).

The chain is built from TRBV6-2 or TRBV6-3 and TRBJ1-2; 10 nucleotides line up with TRBD1. The V gene's germline CDR1 is MNHEY and CDR2 SVGEGT. The trim removed 4 bases at V and 7 bases at J, leaving 3 bases unmatched. The CDR3 spans 13 residues. The CDR3 protein is CASSFGQGGGYTF. The CDR3 coding sequence is TGTGCCAGCAGTTTTGGACAGGGGGGTGGCTACACCTTC.

The genes are TRBV28 and TRBJ2-3, with TRBD2 matching 11 bases. This CDR3 has 18 residues. After removal of 5 bases from V and 2 bases from J, the junction contained 12 bases not matched to a gene. Germline V gives CDR1 MDHEN, CDR2 SYDVKM. CDR3 amino acids: CASSPIAGGPGTTDTQYF. CDR3 sequence (DNA): TGTGCCAGCAGTCCTATAGCGGGAGGGCCAGGTACCACAGATACGCAGTATTTT.

V is TRBV10-2 and J is TRBJ2-5, with TRBD2 matching over 8 bases. The length of the CDR3 is 13 residues. Germline trimming cut 6 bases from V and 3 bases from J; bases unmatched to any gene: 3. Germline assignment: CDR1 WSHSY and CDR2 SAAADI. The CDR3 bases are TGCGCCAGCAGAGCAGCGGGAGAAGAGACCCAGTACTTC. This codes for CASRAAGEETQYF.

V and J are TRBV3-1 (or the pseudogene TRBV3-2) and TRBJ1-1, with D uncertain. This CDR3 spans 14 amino acids. Trimming removed 0 bases at V and 4 bases at J, with 9 bases between. Germline lookup yields CDR1 LGHDT and CDR2 YNNKEL (reference sequence). The CDR3 region is CASSQDWGGTEAFF. CDR3 coding DNA: TGTGCCAGCAGCCAAGATTGGGGAGGCACTGAAGCTTTCTTT.

This clone was recorded once. The rearrangement joins TRBV27 to TRBJ1-1; tentative D call: TRBD1 (6 bases). CDR1 is MNHEY, CDR2 SMNVEV, per germline (reference sequence). This CDR3 region has 14 residues. V dropped 4 bases and J dropped 0 bases, with 9 bases sitting between them. The CDR3 nucleotides read TGTGCCAGCAGTTGGAACAGGGTGAACACTGAAGCTTTCTTT. This translates into CASSWNRVNTEAFF.

The V call is TRBV19, the J call TRBJ1-1, with D possibly being TRBD1 (6 bases). V lost 6 bases to trimming and J lost 9 bases, with 14 bases between them. Germline CDR1 LNHDA, CDR2 SQIVND (reference sequence). This CDR3 spans 12 amino acids. The chain's CDR3 is CASSLFGDKAFF. DNA of the CDR3: TGTGCCAGTAGCTTATTCGGGGACAAAGCTTTCTTT.

The genes are TRBV15 and TRBJ1-1, with 7 nucleotides matching TRBD1. Trimming took 3 bases from V and 2 from J; bases not matched to a gene: 6. There are 15 residues in the CDR3. Germline V gene lookup returns CDR1 LNHNV and CDR2 YYDKDF (reference sequence). CDR3 DNA: TGTGCCACCAGCAGGACTCACAGGGGTAACACTGAAGCTTTCTTT. Translated, it gives CATSRTHRGNTEAFF. The variable domain in full, with the rest retrieved from reference TRBV15 and TRBJ1-1, is DAMVIQNPRYQVTQFGKPVTLSCSQTLNHNVMYWYQQKSSQAPKLLFHYYDKDFNNEADTPDNFQSRRPNTSFCFLDIRSPGLGDTAMYLCATSRTHRGNTEAFFGQGTRLTVV.

J is TRBJ1-3 and V is TRBV19; 8 bases agree with TRBD1. The CDR3 extends over 16 amino acids. Germline lookup yields CDR1 LNHDA and CDR2 SQIVND (reference sequence). V trimming: 2 bases; J trimming: 2 bases; junction bases outside the gene matches: 5. CDR3 coding DNA: TGTGCCAGTAGTATATCTGGCAGGGGGCCTGGAAACACCATATATTTT. This gives the protein CASSISGRGPGNTIYF.

The genes are TRBV28 and TRBJ2-1; 8 bases agree with TRBD2. Germline V CDR1 and CDR2: MDHEN, SYDVKM. V shed 2 bases, J shed 4 bases, and the junction held 4 bases outside the gene matches. This CDR3 spans 15 amino acids. As DNA, the CDR3 is TGTGCCAGCAGTTTAAGGGTAGCGGGGTACAATGAGCAGTTCTTC. It is translated as CASSLRVAGYNEQFF.

A remark on this clone: The identical CDR3 is also encoded by other nucleotide sequences in the sample. The gene calls are TRBV14 and TRBJ1-2, with D unresolved. Trimming took 2 bases from V and 4 from J, leaving 5 bases between them. This CDR3 comprises 12 residues. Germline V CDR1 and CDR2: SGHDN, FVKESK. Written as DNA, the CDR3 is TGTGCCAGCAGCCAAAGACTCTATGGCTACACCTTC. Translated: CASSQRLYGYTF.

This clone was recorded a few times. The rearrangement joins TRBV11-2 to TRBJ2-7; D is possibly TRBD1 (6 bases). The V and J ends lost 6 bases and 2 bases respectively, with 14 bases between them. Germline values: CDR1 SGHAT, CDR2 FQNNGV. This CDR3 region has 14 residues. CDR3 DNA sequence: TGTGCCAGCAGTTCGATTACAGGGACCTACGAGCAGTACTTC. Its translation: CASSSITGTYEQYF.

The V and J genes are TRBV5-6 and TRBJ2-1; D possibly corresponds to TRBD1 (6 bases). The CDR3 covers 14 residues. Germline V lookup: CDR1 SGHDT, CDR2 YYEEEE. Between the trimmed V and J ends, which lost 4 bases and 3 bases, there was a span of 11 bases. The DNA of the CDR3 is TGTGCCAGCAGCACAAACAGGGTCTACAATGAGCAGTTCTTC. Encoded protein: CASSTNRVYNEQFF. Based on the CDR3 plus reference TRBV5-6 and TRBJ2-1, the full variable domain is DAGVTQSPTHLIKTRGQQVTLRCSPKSGHDTVSWYQQALGQGPQFIFQYYEEEERQRGNFPDRFSGHQFPNYSSELNVNALLLGDSALYLCASSTNRVYNEQFFGPGTRLTVL.

Details on this clone: Distinct nucleotide sequences in the sample also encode this CDR3. The chain is built from TRBV14 and TRBJ1-2, with a weak D call TRBD1 (5 bases). Germline V lookup: CDR1 SGHDN, CDR2 FVKESK. This CDR3 region has 13 residues. Trimming cost V 4 bases and J 5 bases, with 11 bases left between them. CDR3 sequence reads: CASSPGGLYGYTF. In DNA, the CDR3 is TGTGCCAGCAGCCCCGGGGGATTGTATGGCTACACCTTC.

This clone was seen just once. The DNA of the CDR3 is TGTGCCAGCAGGGGAGGACTACGAGGTGGGGCCAACGTCCTGACTTTC. Protein product: CASRGGLRGGANVLTF. V usage is TRBV2 and J usage is TRBJ2-6, with D perhaps matching TRBD2 (6 bases). The V end lost 6 bases, the J end lost 3 bases, and 15 bases lay between the germline ends. This CDR3 comprises 16 residues. Germline V gene lookup returns CDR1 SNHLY and CDR2 FYNNEI.

The rearrangement joins TRBV5-1 to TRBJ1-1, with 10 nucleotides matching TRBD1. Germline V CDR1 and CDR2: SGHRS, YFSETQ. CDR3 size: 15 residues. Losses at the gene ends were 2 bases for V and 1 base for J; bases not matched to a gene: 2. The CDR3 here is CASSLRDRGNTEAFF. The CDR3 DNA reads as TGCGCCAGCAGCTTAAGGGACAGGGGGAACACTGAAGCTTTCTTT. The full variable domain, rest sourced from reference TRBV5-1 and TRBJ1-1, is KAGVTQTPRYLIKTRGQQVTLSCSPISGHRSVSWYQQTPGQGLQFLFEYFSETQRNKGNFPGRFSGRQFSNSRSEMNVSTLELGDSALYLCASSLRDRGNTEAFFGQGTRLTVV.

This clone was seen once. The chain uses TRBV3-1 (or the pseudogene TRBV3-2) and TRBJ1-1, with TRBD1 as a possible D gene (5 bases). CDR3 length: 14 amino acids. The ends were cut back, 0 bases at V and 11 bases at J, with 16 bases in the middle. CDR1 LGHDT and CDR2 YNNKEL come from the germline V gene (reference sequence). DNA of the CDR3: TGTGCCAGCAGCCAAGATAATGAAGGGGCTGGGGCTTTCTTT. Protein product: CASSQDNEGAGAFF.

This clone was recorded once. V and J are TRBV6-2 or TRBV6-3 and TRBJ2-7, with 7 bases identical to TRBD2. Germline V lookup: CDR1 MNHEY, CDR2 SVGEGT. The CDR3 consists of 17 residues. V lost 2 bases and J lost 2; bases outside the gene matches: 12. CDR3 DNA: TGTGCCAGCAGTTACAATCCCCCGCGGGAGCCGACCTACGAGCAGTACTTC. Protein product: CASSYNPPREPTYEQYF.